The entry that follows covers one TCR beta chain sequence. There is no known antigen for this receptor. Base qualities are not at hand, and no much larger clone is one base apart. These data belong to a study of blood T cell repertoires in COVID-19 (dated by TCRdb to 2020 to 2022). Study-level background: Collaborator samples came from the United States, Italy and Spain and covered acute and convalescent phases of COVID-19. The material from the prospective study consisted of cDNA or gDNA derived from T cells, B-cell-depleted T cells, or PBMCs. Subjects who had been exposed to COVID-19, were actively infected with it, or had recovered from it provided the deeply sampled blood TCRbeta repertoires that made up the dataset. The repertoires were released in a freely available public database meant as a resource for research on the immune response to SARS-CoV-2. Samples came from the ongoing ImmuneRACE study (first 160 participants) plus 1,254 subjects from 6 global collaborators. Sample metadata almost always included a de-identified subject ID, COVID-19 status, age in years and sex. Where HLA class I and class II types were available, the types were taken from metadata supplied by the sample provider, not from assay-based typing.

TCRbeta CDR3 regions were amplified from genomic DNA using the immunoSEQ Assay, a bias-controlled multiplex PCR. The paper's data handling went like this. The number of nucleated cells in each sample was estimated from the amplification of reference gene primers within the assay. Sequence reads were collapsed and filtered to measure the absolute abundance of every unique TCRbeta CDR3 rearrangement. For each sample, productive Simpson clonality was calculated as the square root of Simpson's diversity index over productive rearrangements. In its TCRdb copy, this immuneACCESS table keeps in-frame sequences only and misses some clones. Where compared with another copy, unresolved V genes explain less than half of these, and the others have no known cause. V, J and clone size are those of that table, while D and trimming were read from the DNA. The table for this sample lists fewer than 400,000 clones; roughly 89% of them were counted only once. The top ten constitute 1.7% of the sample.

The CDR1 and CDR2 encoded by the germline V gene are SQVTM and ANQGSEA. Cut back by 4 bases and 1 base, the V and J ends lie 14 bases apart. The CDR3 sequence holds 14 residues, the cysteine and phenylalanine included. The DNA shown is the 42-base CDR3, in frame from base 1. Enrolling through a virtual design, the prospective study's participants ranged in age from roughly 18 to 89 years and lived across roughly 24 United States geographic areas. In the prospective study, participants were assigned to cohorts based on the clinical history participants reported in a screening survey and a study questionnaire. Recovered participants in ImmuneRACE Cohort 3 were defined as having two consecutive negative NP/OP PCR tests, clearance from a healthcare professional, or resolution of symptoms. Mobile phlebotomists in the prospective study collected whole blood, serum and a nasopharyngeal or oropharyngeal swab from every participant. Over a roughly two-month period, participants in the prospective study had the option of providing additional blood draws and questionnaires. Before DNA extraction, blood samples from the prospective study were shipped at room temperature or frozen.

Overall results and qualifications from the work: How much clinical and demographic metadata was included differed by source and by participant, and the metadata was provided uncurated.

Sequenced input: PBMCs or T cells enriched from blood (not recorded which). This TCR was sampled from a young woman who had recovered from COVID-19. The sequence joins TRBV29-1 to TRBJ2-7; a weak D assignment points to TRBD2 (6 bases agree). CDR3 sequence: CSVGGLENSYEQYF. The DNA sequence is TGCAGCGTTGGGGGACTCGAAAATTCCTACGAGCAGTACTTC.